This TCR beta chain is drawn from a study of graft-versus-host responses after intestinal transplantation. Study information: All recipients were given anti-thymocyte globulin induction, and tacrolimus and steroids were then administered for three to four years.

Study-level points and caveats: Declining HvG levels early post-transplant were linked to peak circulating GvH clone levels. Among recipient marrow samples, GvH clones were found; some appeared first in ileum or blood.

Note on this clone: What it binds is not known.

TCRdb's copy holds only in-frame clones and misses some; the assay was immunoSEQ multiplex PCR. This sample carries 80,000 to 90,000 clones, roughly 90% of them seen once, and the ten largest clones take 0.11%. Germline V gives CDR1 SGHAT, CDR2 FQNNGV. V was pared by 0 bases and J by 7 bases, with 10 bases between. The CDR3 spans 13 residues. This clonotype was sampled from a human donor who received an intestinal transplant. This chain joins TRBV11-2 and TRBJ2-7, with D uncertain. The sample here was unstimulated CD4+ T cells sorted from spleen or lymph node cells, taken before intestinal transplant. In DNA, the CDR3 is TGTGCCAGCAGCTTAGATCCGGCGCGGGAGCAGTACTTC. Its translation is CASSLDPAREQYF.